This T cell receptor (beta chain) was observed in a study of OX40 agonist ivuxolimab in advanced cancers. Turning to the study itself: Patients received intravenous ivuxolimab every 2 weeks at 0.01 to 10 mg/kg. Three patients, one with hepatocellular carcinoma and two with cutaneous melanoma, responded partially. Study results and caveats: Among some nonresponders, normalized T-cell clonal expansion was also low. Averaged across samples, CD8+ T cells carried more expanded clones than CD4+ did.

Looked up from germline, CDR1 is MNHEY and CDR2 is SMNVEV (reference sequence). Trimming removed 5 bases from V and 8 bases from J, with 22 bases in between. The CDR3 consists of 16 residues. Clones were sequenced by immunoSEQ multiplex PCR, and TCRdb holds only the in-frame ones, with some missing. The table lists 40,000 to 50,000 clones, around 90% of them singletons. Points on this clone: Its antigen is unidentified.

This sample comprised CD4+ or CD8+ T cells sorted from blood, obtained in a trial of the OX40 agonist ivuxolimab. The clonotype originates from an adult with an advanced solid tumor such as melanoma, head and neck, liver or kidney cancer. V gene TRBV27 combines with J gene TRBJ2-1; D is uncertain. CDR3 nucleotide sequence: TGTGCCAGCAGTCCTCTGTTGCCTCAGACCTTGGATGAGCAGTTCTTC. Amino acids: CASSPLLPQTLDEQFF.